One and the same sample provided the 4 T cell receptor beta chains below, sequenced in a study of blood T cells in healthy people across ages. A second about 7 to 11 cycle PCR used barcoded and J-beta primers. TCRdb independently ran MiXCR on the 5' RACE reads; one entry per CDR3 protein. In the table there are about 1.4 million distinct CDR3 sequences, roughly 60% of which are singletons. The sequenced material came from blood. Every receptor here comes from a man aged 18 to 29 in good health.

In this sample, this clonotype turned up once. The J gene is TRBJ2-7, the V gene TRBV4-1, with unresolved D. This CDR3 is 14 amino acids long. Trimming stripped 0 bases from V and 7 bases from J, with 13 bases between. Germline loops: CDR1 MGHRA, CDR2 YSYEKL. Here the CDR3 DNA reads TGCGCCAGCAGCCAAGAGGTCATTTCAGGTGAGCAGTACTTC. It codes for CASSQEVISGEQYF.

The chain couples TRBV6-6 to TRBJ2-4; D uncertain. The J call may be wrong; the DNA end is better matched by TRBJ2-5. The CDR3 extends over 15 amino acids. In germline, CDR1 is MNHNY, CDR2 SVGAGI (reference sequence). CDR3 protein: CASSCSAESQETQYF. The CDR3 DNA reads TGTGCCAGCAGTTGCTCCGCAGAATCTCAAGAGACCCAGTACTTC.

V and J are TRBV10-3 and TRBJ2-1; the match to TRBD2 covers 8 bases. V lost 2 bases, J lost 4 bases, and 10 bases stayed unmatched. The CDR3 sequence is 17 residues long. Per the germline V gene, CDR1 is ENHRY and CDR2 is SYGVKD. In DNA, the CDR3 is TGTGCCATCAGTGAGGGGTCCTGGGCGGGAGGTTACAATGAGCAGTTCTTC. Translation gives CAISEGSWAGGYNEQFF.

The CDR3 DNA reads TGTGCCAGCAGCGTAGACGCAGGGGAAGGTAGGGAGCAGTACTTC. As protein: CASSVDAGEGREQYF. The chain combines TRBV9 with TRBJ2-5; D possibly corresponds to TRBD1 (6 bases). The ends were cut back, 0 bases at V and 11 bases at J, with 20 bases in the middle. Germline-derived CDR1 and CDR2 are SGDLS and YYNGEE. The CDR3 runs 15 residues.